This TCR beta chain stems from a study of T-cell reconstitution after alpha-beta-depleted transplantation in children. Preparing the TCRbeta library involved the use of unique molecular identifiers. TCRdb reprocessed the PCR reads with MiXCR, giving one entry per CDR3 protein. The sample lists around 680,000 distinct CDR3 sequences, 15% to 20% seen once, with approximately 1.1% in the top ten. From germline, CDR1 is SGHVS and CDR2 FQNEAQ. The V and J ends lost 5 bases and 8 bases respectively, with 9 bases between them. The length of the CDR3 is 12 residues. The rearrangement uses TRBV7-8 and TRBJ2-2; D remains unclear. This TCR derives from a human donor who donated a stem cell graft to a child with acute myeloid leukemia. The sample was PBMCs from the stem cell graft donor, taken from the stem cell graft. The CDR3 DNA is TGTGCCAGCAGCCTTATTATGGGGGAGCTGTTTTTT. Translation gives CASSLIMGELFF.